The TCR beta chain under discussion was sequenced for a study of T cells after yellow fever vaccination. Details on this clonotype: The antigen is unknown.

Study conclusions and caveats: There was a possibility that FACS-sorted repertoires contained abundant clonotypes contaminating from the bulk population. Reappearing after the booster were most of the clones from primary vaccination (roughly 96% CD4, approximately 89% CD8). Though it reached lower strength, the secondary response hit its peak faster, day 5 versus 15.

UMIs were added to TCR cDNA along with a universal primer site when it was made by 5'RACE template switching. TCRdb used MiXCR to reprocess the 5' RACE reads, holding one entry per CDR3 protein. The repertoire consists of approximately 450,000 distinct CDR3 sequences, with roughly a sixth occurring once and the leading ten covering 18%. This clonotype was obtained from a man younger than 30 who received the YFV17D yellow fever vaccine. Sequences were derived from PBMCs, sampled before the yellow fever booster vaccination.

The CDR3 coding sequence is TGTGCCAGCAGTGACCGGGACAGGGGGTTCCACGAGCAGTACTTC. Protein: CASSDRDRGFHEQYF. The chain employs TRBV6-6 and TRBJ2-7; TRBD1 matches 11 bases. Trimming cost V 5 bases and J 5 bases; bases outside gene matches: 8. The CDR3 totals 15 residues. The germline CDR1 and CDR2 sequences are MNHNY and SVGAGI (reference sequence).